This TCR beta chain came from a study of STAT5B mutations in CD4+ large granular lymphocyte leukemia. Broader study findings: Main leukemic clonotypes were patient-specific, but 25% appeared at low frequency elsewhere. Without putative leukemic clones, patient CD4-sorted repertoires remained more clonal than healthy CD4+ repertoires.

The table lists this clone with a few counts. As yet, its antigen is unknown. The germline V gene encodes CDR1 SGHKS and CDR2 YYEKEE (reference sequence). Trimming took 7 bases from V and 3 from J, leaving 13 bases between them. The CDR3 has 13 amino acids. The assay was run at survey level. Libraries were prepared by immunoSEQ multiplex PCR; TCRdb keeps only in-frame clonotypes and omits some of them. The sample lists around 31,000 clones, about 71% occurring once. This chain links TRBV5-5 with TRBJ1-1; the D is unclear. The sequenced sample was CD4+ T cells from blood buffy coats. This TCR was recovered from a human donor in good health. DNA of the CDR3: TGTGCCAGCCGGCGGGCCCCGGACACTGAAGCTTTCTTT. Translating it yields CASRRAPDTEAFF. Full variable domain (rest looked up from reference TRBV5-5 and TRBJ1-1): DAGVTQSPTHLIKTRGQQVTLRCSPISGHKSVSWYQQVLGQGPQFIFQYYEKEERGRGNFPDRFSARQFPNYSSELNVNALLLGDSALYLCASRRAPDTEAFFGQGTRLTVV.